The clone carrying this T cell receptor (beta chain) was seen a handful of times. Its matching antigen is unknown. Treatment of the sample: approximately 11-day PBMC culture with coronavirus spike peptide pools or control peptides (ViraFEST assay). Investigators obtained the unexposed donor's CD4+ T cells before the COVID-19 pandemic (2011-2018). Four cold-coronavirus spikes and SARS-CoV-2 S/N served to probe CD4+ T cells taken from unexposed donors, cells permitting. Sequenced with the Oncomine TCR Beta short-read assay was DNA taken from cultured CD4+ T cells. In TCRdb, the PCR reads were re-called with MiXCR into one record per CDR3 protein. Of some 3,300 distinct CDR3 sequences listed, less than 25% are singletons. The data were obtained in a study of vaccination and CD4 T cells after COVID-19. Whole-study context: Four females and six males made up the convalescents, two of whom were Hispanic. The peptides that stimulated the cells were overlapping spike peptides from SARS-CoV-2, HCoV-NL63, HCoV-OC43 and HCoV-229E.

The CDR3 is 14 amino acids. Germline values: CDR1 DFQATT, CDR2 SNEGSKA (reference sequence). The V gene lost 7 bases and the J gene lost 2 bases, with 16 bases spanning the gap. The specimen sequenced was CD4+ T cells from blood, cultured in vitro. The TCR originated in a human donor in good health. This chain uses TRBV20-1 with TRBJ2-3; maybe TRBD2 (5 bases). The CDR3: CSGFVAGSTDTQYF. DNA for the CDR3: TGCAGTGGATTTGTGGCGGGCTCCACAGATACGCAGTATTTT.